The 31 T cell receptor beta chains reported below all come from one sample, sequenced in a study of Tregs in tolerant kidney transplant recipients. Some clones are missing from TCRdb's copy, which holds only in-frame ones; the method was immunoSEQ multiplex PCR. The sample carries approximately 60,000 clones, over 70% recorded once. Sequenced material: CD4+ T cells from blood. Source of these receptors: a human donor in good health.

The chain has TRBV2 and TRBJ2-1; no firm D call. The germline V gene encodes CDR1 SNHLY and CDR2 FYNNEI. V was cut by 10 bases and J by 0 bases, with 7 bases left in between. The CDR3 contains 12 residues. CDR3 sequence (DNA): TGTGCCACCCGTTTCTCCTACAATGAGCAGTTCTTC. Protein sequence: CATRFSYNEQFF.

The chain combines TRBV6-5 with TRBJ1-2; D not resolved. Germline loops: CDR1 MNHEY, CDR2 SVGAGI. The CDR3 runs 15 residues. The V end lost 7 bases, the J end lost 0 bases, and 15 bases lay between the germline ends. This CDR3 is CASTFRRLANYGYTF. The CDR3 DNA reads TGTGCCAGCACCTTCAGACGTTTAGCTAACTATGGCTACACCTTC.

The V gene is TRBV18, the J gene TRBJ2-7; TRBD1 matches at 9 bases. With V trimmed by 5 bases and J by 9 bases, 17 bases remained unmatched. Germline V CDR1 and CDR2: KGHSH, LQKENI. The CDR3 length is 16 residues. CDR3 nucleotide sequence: TGTGCCAGCTCATTCTCTTCCGGGACAGGGTTTGGCGTGCAGTACTTC. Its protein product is CASSFSSGTGFGVQYF.

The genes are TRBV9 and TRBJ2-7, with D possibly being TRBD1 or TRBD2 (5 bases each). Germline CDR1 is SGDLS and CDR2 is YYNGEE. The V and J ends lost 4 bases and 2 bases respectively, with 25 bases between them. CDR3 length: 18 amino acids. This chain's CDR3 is CASSIREGLRLTTYEQYF. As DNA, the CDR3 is TGTGCCAGCAGCATTAGAGAGGGGCTGAGGTTGACGACCTACGAGCAGTACTTC.

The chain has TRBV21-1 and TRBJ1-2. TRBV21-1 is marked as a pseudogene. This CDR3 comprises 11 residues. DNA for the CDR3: TGTGCCAGCAGCAAAGGGGATGGCTACACCTTC. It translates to CASSKGDGYTF.

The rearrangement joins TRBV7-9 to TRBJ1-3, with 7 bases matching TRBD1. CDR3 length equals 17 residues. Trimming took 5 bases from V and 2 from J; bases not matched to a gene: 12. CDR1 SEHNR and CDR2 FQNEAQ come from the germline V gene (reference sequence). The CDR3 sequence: CASSTSGTGDTGNTIYF. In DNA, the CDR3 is TGTGCCAGCAGCACCAGCGGTACAGGGGATACTGGAAACACCATATATTTT. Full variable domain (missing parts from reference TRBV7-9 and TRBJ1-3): DTGVSQNPRHKITKRGQNVTFRCDPISEHNRLYWYRQTLGQGPEFLTYFQNEAQLEKSRLLSDRFSAERPKGSFSTLEIQRTEQGDSAMYLCASSTSGTGDTGNTIYFGEGSWLTVV.

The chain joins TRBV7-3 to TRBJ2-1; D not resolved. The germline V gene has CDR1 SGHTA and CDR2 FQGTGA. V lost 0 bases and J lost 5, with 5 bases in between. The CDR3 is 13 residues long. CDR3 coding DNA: TGTGCCAGCAGCTTAACCCGGAACAATGAGCAGTTCTTC. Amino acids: CASSLTRNNEQFF.

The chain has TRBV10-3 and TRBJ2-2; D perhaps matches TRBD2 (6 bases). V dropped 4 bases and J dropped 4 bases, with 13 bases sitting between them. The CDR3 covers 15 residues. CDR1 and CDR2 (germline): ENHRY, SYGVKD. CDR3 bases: TGTGCCATCAGTGGGTGGGGGACTTTCACCGGGGAGCTGTTTTTT. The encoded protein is CAISGWGTFTGELFF.

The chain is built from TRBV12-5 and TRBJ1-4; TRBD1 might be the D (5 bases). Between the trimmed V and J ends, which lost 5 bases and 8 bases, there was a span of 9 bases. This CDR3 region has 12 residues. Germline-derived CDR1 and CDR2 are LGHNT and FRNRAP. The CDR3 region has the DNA TGTGCTAGTGGTGGGGACGGCGAAAAACTGTTTTTT. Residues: CASGGDGEKLFF.

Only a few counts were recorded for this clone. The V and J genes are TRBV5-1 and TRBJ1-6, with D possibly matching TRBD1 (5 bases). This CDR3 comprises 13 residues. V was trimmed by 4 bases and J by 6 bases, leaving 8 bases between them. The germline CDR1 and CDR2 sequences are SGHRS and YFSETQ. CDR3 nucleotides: TGCGCCAGCAGCCAGGGCATTAATTCACCCCTCCACTTT. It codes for CASSQGINSPLHF.

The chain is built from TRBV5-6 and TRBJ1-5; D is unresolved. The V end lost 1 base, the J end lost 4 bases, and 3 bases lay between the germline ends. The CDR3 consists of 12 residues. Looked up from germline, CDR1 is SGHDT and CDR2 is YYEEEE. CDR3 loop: CASSLRNQPQHF. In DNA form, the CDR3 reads TGTGCCAGCAGCTTGCGGAATCAGCCCCAGCATTTT.

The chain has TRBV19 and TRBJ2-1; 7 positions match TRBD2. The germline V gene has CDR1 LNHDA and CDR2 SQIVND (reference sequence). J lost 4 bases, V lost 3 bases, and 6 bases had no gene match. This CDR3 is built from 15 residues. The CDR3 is CASSIRDYRYNEQFF. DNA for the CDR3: TGTGCCAGTAGTATCAGGGACTACCGATACAATGAGCAGTTCTTC.

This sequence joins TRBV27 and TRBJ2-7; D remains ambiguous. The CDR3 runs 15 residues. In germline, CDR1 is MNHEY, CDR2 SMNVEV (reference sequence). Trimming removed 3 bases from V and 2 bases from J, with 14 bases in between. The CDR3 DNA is TGTGCCAGCAGTTTCAGAGGAACCTCCACCTACGAGCAGTACTTC. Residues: CASSFRGTSTYEQYF.

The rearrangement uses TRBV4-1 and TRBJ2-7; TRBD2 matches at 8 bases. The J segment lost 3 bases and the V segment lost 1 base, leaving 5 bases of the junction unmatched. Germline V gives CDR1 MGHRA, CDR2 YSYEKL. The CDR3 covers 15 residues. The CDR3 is CASSQAWRGVYEQYF. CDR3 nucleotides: TGCGCCAGCAGCCAAGCATGGCGGGGGGTCTACGAGCAGTACTTC.

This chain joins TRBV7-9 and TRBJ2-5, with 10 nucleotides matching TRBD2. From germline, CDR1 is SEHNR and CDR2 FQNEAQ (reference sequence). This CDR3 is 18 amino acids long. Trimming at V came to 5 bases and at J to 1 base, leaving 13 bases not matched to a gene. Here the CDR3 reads CASSPTGGLARPQETQYF. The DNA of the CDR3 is TGTGCCAGCAGCCCTACGGGGGGACTAGCGAGACCCCAAGAGACCCAGTACTTC.

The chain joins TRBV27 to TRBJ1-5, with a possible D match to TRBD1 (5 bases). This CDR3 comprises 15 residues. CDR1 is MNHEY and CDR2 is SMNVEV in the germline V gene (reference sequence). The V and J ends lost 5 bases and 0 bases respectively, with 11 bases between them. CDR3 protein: CASSEDTNSNQPQHF. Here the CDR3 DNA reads TGTGCCAGCAGTGAGGACACTAATAGCAATCAGCCCCAGCATTTT.

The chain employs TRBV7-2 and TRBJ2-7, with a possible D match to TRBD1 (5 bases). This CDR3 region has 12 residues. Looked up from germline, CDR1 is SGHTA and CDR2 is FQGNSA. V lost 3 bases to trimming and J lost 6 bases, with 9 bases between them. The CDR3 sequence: CASSFGALEQYF. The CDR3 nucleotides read TGTGCCAGCAGCTTTGGGGCCCTCGAGCAGTACTTC. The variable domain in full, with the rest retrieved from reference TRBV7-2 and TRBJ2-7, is GAGVSQSPSNKVTEKGKDVELRCDPISGHTALYWYRQSLGQGLEFLIYFQGNSAPDKSGLPSDRFSAERTGGSVSTLTIQRTQQEDSAVYLCASSFGALEQYFGPGTRLTVT.

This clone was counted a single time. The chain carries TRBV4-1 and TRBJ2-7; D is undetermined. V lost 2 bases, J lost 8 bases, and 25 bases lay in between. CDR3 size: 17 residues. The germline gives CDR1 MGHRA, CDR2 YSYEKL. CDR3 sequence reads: CASSQPTLSGRSRQQYF. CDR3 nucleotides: TGCGCCAGCAGCCAACCAACCCTTTCGGGTCGCTCCCGCCAGCAGTACTTC.

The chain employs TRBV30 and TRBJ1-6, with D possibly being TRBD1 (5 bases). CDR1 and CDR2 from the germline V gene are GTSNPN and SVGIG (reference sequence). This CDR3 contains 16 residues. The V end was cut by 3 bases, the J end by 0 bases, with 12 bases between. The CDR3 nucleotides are TGTGCCTGGAGGGGGGACCTCGGCTCCTATAATTCACCCCTCCACTTT. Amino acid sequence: CAWRGDLGSYNSPLHF.

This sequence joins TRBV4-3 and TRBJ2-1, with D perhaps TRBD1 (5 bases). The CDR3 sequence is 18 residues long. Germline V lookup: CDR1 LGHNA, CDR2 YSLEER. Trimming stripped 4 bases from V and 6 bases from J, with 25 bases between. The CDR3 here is CASSRSRQKLVIGNEQFF. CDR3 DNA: TGCGCCAGCAGCCGCTCGAGACAGAAGTTGGTAATCGGCAATGAGCAGTTCTTC.

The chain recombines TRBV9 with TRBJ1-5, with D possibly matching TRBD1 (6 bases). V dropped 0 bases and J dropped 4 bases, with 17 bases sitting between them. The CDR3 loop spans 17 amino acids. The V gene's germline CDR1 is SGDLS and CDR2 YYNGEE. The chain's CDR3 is CASSVAPRGSSNQPQHF. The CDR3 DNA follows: TGTGCCAGCAGCGTAGCCCCTAGGGGGTCTTCGAATCAGCCCCAGCATTTT.

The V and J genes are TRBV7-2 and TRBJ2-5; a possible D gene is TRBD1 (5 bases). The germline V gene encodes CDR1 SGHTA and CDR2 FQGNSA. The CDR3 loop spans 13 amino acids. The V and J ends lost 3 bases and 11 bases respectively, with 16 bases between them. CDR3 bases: TGTGCCAGCAGCTTGGGGCGGCTTTCTGAGCAGTACTTC. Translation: CASSLGRLSEQYF.

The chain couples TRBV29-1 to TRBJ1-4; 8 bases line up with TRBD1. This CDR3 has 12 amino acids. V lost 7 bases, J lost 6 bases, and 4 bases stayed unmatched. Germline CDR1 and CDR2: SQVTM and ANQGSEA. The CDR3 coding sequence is TGCAGCGGGGGGACAGGCGATGAAAAACTGTTTTTT. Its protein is CSGGTGDEKLFF.

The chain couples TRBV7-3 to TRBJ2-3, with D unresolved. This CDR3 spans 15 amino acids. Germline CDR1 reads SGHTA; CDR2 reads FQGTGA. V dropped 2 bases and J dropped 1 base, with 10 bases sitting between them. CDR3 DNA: TGTGCCAGCAGCTTATCTCAGGTTGGCACAGATACGCAGTATTTT. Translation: CASSLSQVGTDTQYF. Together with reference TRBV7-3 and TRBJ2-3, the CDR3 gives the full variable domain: GAGVSQTPSNKVTEKGKYVELRCDPISGHTALYWYRQSLGQGPEFLIYFQGTGAADDSGLPNDRFFAVRPEGSVSTLKIQRTERGDSAVYLCASSLSQVGTDTQYFGPGTRLTVL.

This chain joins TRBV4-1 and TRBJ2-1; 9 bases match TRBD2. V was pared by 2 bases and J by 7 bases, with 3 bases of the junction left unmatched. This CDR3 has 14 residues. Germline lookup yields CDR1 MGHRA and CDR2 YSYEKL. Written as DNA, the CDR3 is TGCGCCAGCAGCCAACCGACTAGCGGAAATGAGCAGTTCTTC. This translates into CASSQPTSGNEQFF.

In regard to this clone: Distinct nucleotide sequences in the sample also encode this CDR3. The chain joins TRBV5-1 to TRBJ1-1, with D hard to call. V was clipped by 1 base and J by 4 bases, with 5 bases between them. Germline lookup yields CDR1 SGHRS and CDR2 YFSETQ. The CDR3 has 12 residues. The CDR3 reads CASSLKGTEAFF. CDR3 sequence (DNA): TGCGCCAGCAGCTTGAAGGGCACTGAAGCTTTCTTT.

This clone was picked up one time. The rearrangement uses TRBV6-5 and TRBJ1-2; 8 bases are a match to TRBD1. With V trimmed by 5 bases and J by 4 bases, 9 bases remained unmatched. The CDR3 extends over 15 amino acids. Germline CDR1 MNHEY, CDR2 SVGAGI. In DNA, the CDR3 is TGTGCCAGCAGTACGTGGACAGGGCGGAGCTATGGCTACACCTTC. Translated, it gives CASSTWTGRSYGYTF.

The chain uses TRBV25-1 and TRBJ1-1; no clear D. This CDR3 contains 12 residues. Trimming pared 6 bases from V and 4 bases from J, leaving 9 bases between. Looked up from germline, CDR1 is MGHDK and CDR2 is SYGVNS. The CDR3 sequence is CASRAWGTEAFF. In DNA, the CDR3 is TGTGCCAGCAGGGCTTGGGGCACTGAAGCTTTCTTT.

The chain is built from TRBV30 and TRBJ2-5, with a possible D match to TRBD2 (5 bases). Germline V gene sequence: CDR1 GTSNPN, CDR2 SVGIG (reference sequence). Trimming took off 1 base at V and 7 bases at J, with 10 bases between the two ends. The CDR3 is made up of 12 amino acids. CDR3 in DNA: TGTGCCTGGAGTGCATACGGAGGGACCCAGTACTTC. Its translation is CAWSAYGGTQYF.

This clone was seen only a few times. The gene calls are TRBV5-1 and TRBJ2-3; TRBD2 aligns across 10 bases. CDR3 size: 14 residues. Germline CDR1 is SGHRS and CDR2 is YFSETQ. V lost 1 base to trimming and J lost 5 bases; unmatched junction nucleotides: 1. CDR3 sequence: CASSLTSGVDTQYF. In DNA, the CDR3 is TGCGCCAGCAGCTTGACTAGCGGGGTAGATACGCAGTATTTT.

DNA of the CDR3: TGTGCCAGCAGCTCGGGACTAGCGGACAATGAGCAGTTCTTC. Protein product: CASSSGLADNEQFF. This rearrangement joins TRBV5-4 to TRBJ2-1, with 11 positions matching TRBD2. Germline assignment: CDR1 SGHNT and CDR2 YYREEE (reference sequence). The V gene end was trimmed by 3 bases and the J gene end by 5 bases; junction bases not matched to a gene: 1. CDR3 length: 14 residues.